This T cell receptor (beta chain) derives from a study of blood T cell repertoires in COVID-19. How the authors handled the data: Estimated nucleated cell counts came from reference gene primer amplification. Using immunoSEQ multiplex PCR, the repertoire was profiled, and TCRdb retains in-frame clones only, with some absent. For V, J and clone size, that table is used; D and trimming come from the DNA. The table has roughly 250,000 clones, 70% to 80% seen once. CDR1 and CDR2 from the germline V gene are LNHDA and SQIVND (reference sequence). The CDR3 has 15 residues. Trimming removed 6 bases from V and 2 bases from J; junction bases left unmatched: 3.

The chain is built from TRBV19 and TRBJ1-5; 11 bases agree with TRBD1. The receptor was isolated from a woman over 75 with acute or convalescent COVID-19. Sequenced sample: peripheral blood. CDR3 protein: CASRGTGGGNQPQHF. The CDR3 DNA follows: TGTGCCAGTAGAGGGACAGGGGGAGGCAATCAGCCCCAGCATTTT.